Listed here is a single T cell receptor beta chain. Antigen unknown. Time point in this sample: patch test 2, 6 weeks after DPC sensitization. Sample treatment: therapeutic diphenylcyclopropenone sensitization with weekly scalp DPC. In every case, blood was obtained before the patch test was applied. This sample was taken from a study of human T cells and chemical hapten exposure. In the study overall: There were weekly diphenylcyclopropenone doses to the scalp for patients throughout the approximately 24-week study.

TCRdb fed the RACE reads into MiXCR, producing one record per CDR3 protein. This table has some 57,000 distinct CDR3 sequences, about 9.9% appearing once. General study findings and limits: The number of TCRs above 1 in 1000 frequency did not change after DPC sensitization. Expanded TCRs were compared with controls, and the expanded TCRs formed significantly more large CDR3 similarity clusters.

CDR1 is MGHDK and CDR2 is SYGVNS in the germline V gene. The CDR3 is made up of 18 amino acids. Losses at the gene ends were 6 bases for V and 1 base for J; bases not matched to a gene: 12. This clonotype originated in a woman aged 45-60 years with alopecia areata. Some clones in this sample may be carry-over from other donors' samples. The sample here was whole blood, taken in connection with sensitization to the hapten diphenylcyclopropenone (DPC). The rearrangement uses TRBV25-1 and TRBJ2-6; 7 bases fit TRBD1. The CDR3 DNA reads TGTGCCAGCAGCCCCCGACAGGGCGAAAAGTCTGGGGCCAACGTCCTGACTTTC. Residues: CASSPRQGEKSGANVLTF.